This T cell receptor beta chain was captured by sequencing in a study of beta chain features in type 1 diabetes. Since all of the isolated RNA was reverse transcribed, expressed TCRB transcripts were what got sequenced. Method: immunoSEQ multiplex PCR; TCRdb's copy keeps in-frame clones and lacks some. Of under 950,000 clones listed, 17% are singletons. Turning to this clone: Its antigen is as yet unknown.

Trimming at V came to 4 bases and at J to 4 bases, leaving 5 bases not matched to a gene. CDR1 is SGHNT and CDR2 is YYREEE in the germline V gene (reference sequence). CDR3 length: 14 residues. Study observations and caveats: Significant though moderate, a shortening of TCRB CDR3s appeared in all four CD4+ subsets of Type 1 diabetes patients.

Input material: naive CD4+ T cells from blood. The clonotype comes from a woman between 18 and 29 years old in good health. The V and J genes are TRBV5-4 and TRBJ2-4, with 7 bases that match TRBD1. CDR3 in amino acids: CASSPGQDKNIQYF. The CDR3, as DNA: TGTGCCAGCAGCCCCGGACAGGATAAAAACATTCAGTACTTC.